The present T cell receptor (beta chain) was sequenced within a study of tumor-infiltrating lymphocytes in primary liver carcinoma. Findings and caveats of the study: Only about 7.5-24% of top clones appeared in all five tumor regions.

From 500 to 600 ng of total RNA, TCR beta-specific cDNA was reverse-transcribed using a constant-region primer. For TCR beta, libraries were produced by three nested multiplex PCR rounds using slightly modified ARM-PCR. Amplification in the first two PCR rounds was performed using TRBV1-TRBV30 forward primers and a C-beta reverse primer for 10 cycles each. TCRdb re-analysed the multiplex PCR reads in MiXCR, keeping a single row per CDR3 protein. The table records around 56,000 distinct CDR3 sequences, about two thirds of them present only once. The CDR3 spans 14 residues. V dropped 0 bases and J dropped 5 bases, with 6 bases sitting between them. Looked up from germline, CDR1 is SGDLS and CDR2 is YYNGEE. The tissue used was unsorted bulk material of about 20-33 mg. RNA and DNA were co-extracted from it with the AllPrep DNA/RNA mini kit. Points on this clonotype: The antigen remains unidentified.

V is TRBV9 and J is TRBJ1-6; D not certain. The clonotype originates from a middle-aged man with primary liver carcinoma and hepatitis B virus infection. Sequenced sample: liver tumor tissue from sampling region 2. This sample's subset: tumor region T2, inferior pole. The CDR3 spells CASSVGLDNSPLHF. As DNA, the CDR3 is TGTGCCAGCAGCGTAGGTCTTGATAATTCACCCCTCCACTTT.